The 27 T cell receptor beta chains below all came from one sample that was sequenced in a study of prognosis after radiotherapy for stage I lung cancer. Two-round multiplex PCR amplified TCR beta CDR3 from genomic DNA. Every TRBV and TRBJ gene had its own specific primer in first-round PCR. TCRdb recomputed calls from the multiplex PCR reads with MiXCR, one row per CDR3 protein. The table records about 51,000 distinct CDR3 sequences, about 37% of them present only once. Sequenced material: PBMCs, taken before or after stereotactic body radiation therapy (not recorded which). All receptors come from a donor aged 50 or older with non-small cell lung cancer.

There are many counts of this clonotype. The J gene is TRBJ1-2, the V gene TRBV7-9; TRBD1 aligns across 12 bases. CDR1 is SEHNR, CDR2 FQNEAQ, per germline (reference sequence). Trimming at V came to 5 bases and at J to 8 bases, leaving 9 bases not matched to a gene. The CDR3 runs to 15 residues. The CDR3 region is CASSKPGQGAEGYTF. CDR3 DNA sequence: TGTGCCAGCAGCAAACCGGGACAGGGGGCGGAAGGCTACACCTTC.

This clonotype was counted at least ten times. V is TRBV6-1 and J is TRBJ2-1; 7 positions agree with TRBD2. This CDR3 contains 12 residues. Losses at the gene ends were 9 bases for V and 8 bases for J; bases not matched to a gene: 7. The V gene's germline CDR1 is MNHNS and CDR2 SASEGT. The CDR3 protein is CARWEGNYEQFF. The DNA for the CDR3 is TGTGCCAGGTGGGAGGGGAACTATGAGCAGTTCTTC.

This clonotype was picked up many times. Here the CDR3 DNA reads TGTGCCAGCAGTTTGCTGGAAAGTGGTTACACCTTC. Its translation is CASSLLESGYTF. The rearrangement uses TRBV12-3 or TRBV12-4 and TRBJ1-2; D unresolved. Trimming cost V 3 bases and J 11 bases, with 13 bases left between them. This CDR3 region has 12 residues.

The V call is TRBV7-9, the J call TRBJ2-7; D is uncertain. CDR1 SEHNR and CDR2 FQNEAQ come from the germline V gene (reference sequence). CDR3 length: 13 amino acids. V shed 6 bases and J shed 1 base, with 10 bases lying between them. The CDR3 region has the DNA TGTGCCAGCAGGCAGTGGGGTTCCTACGAGCAGTACTTC. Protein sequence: CASRQWGSYEQYF.

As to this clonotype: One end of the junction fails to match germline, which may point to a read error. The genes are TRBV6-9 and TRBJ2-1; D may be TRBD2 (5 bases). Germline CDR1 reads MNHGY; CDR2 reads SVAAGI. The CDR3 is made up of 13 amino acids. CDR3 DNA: TGTGCCATCAGTTCGCTAGGAGGTAATGAGCAGTTCTTC. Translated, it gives CAISSLGGNEQFF.

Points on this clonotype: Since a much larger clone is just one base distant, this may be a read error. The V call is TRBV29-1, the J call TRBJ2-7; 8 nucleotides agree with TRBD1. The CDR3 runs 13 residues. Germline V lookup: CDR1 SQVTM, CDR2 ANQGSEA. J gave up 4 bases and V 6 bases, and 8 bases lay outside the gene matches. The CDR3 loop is CSVGQGSVYEQYF. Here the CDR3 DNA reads TGCAGCGTCGGACAGGGAAGTGTGTACGAGCAGTACTTC.

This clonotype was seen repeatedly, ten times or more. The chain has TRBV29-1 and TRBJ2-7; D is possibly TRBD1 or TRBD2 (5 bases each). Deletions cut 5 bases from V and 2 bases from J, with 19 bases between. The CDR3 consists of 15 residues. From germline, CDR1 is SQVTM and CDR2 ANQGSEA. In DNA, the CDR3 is TGCAGCGTTATCCCTGTAAGGGACGGAACCTACGAGCAGTACTTC. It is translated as CSVIPVRDGTYEQYF.

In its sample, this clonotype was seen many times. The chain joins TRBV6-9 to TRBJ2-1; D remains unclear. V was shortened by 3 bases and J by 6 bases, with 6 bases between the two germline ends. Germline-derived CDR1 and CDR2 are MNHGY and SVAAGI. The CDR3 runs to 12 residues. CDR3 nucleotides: TGTGCCAGCAGTTACACAACCAATGAGCAGTTCTTC. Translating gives CASSYTTNEQFF.

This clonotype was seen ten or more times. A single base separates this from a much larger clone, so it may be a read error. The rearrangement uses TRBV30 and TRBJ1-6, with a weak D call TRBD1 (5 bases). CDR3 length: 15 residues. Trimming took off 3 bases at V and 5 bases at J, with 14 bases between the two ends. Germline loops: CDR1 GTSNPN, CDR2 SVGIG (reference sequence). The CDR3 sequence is CAWRGAAGNNSPLHF. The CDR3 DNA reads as TGTGCCTGGAGGGGCGCGGCAGGGAATAATTCACCCCTCCACTTT.

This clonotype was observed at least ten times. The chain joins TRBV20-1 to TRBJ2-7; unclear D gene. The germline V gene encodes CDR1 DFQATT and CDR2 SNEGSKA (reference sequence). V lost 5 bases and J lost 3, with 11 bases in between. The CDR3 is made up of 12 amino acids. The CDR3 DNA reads TGCAGTGCTTCCATCGGAGACTACGAGCAGTACTTC. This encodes CSASIGDYEQYF.

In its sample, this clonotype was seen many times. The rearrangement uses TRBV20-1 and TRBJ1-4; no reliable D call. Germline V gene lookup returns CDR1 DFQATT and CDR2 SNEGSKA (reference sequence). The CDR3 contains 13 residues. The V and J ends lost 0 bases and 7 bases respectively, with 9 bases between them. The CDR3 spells CSARDNSGEKLFF. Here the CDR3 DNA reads TGCAGTGCTAGAGACAACTCTGGTGAAAAACTGTTTTTT.

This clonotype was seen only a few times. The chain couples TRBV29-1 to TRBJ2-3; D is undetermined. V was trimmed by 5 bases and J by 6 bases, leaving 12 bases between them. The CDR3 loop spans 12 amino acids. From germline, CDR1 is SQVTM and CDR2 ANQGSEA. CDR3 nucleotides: TGCAGCGTTCGGGCTCTATCCGATACGCAGTATTTT. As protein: CSVRALSDTQYF.

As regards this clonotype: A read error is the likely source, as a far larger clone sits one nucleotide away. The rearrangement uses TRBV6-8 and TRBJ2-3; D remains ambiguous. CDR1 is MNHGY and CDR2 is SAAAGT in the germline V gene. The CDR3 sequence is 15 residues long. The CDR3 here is CASIYSSKDTDTQYF. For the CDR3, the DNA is TGTGCCAGCATTTACTCGAGTAAGGACACAGATACGCAGTATTTT.

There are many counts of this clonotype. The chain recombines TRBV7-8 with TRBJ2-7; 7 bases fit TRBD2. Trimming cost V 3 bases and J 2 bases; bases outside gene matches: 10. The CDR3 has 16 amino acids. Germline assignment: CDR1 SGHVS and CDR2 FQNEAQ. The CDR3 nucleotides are TGTGCCAGCAGCTTCAGGACTAGTAGCCCCACCTACGAGCAGTACTTC. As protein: CASSFRTSSPTYEQYF. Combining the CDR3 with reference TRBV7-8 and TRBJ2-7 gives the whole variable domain GAGVSQSPRYKVAKRGQDVALRCDPISGHVSLFWYQQALGQGPEFLTYFQNEAQLDKSGLPSDRFFAERPEGSVSTLKIQRTQQEDSAVYLCASSFRTSSPTYEQYFGPGTRLTVT.

The CDR3 coding sequence is TGTGCCAGCAGCTTAGAGGTTCTCACTGAAGCTTTCTTT. It specifies CASSLEVLTEAFF. This rearrangement joins TRBV7-3 to TRBJ1-1; D is uncertain. CDR1 and CDR2 (germline): SGHTA, FQGTGA. Trimming stripped 2 bases from V and 4 bases from J, with 8 bases between. The CDR3 is 13 amino acids. Full variable domain (rest looked up from reference TRBV7-3 and TRBJ1-1): GAGVSQTPSNKVTEKGKYVELRCDPISGHTALYWYRQSLGQGPEFLIYFQGTGAADDSGLPNDRFFAVRPEGSVSTLKIQRTERGDSAVYLCASSLEVLTEAFFGQGTRLTVV.

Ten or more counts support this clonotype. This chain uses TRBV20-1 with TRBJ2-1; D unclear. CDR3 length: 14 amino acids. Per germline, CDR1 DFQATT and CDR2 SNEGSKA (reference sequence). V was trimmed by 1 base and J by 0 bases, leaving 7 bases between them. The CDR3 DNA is TGCAGTGCTAGAGTGCGCAGCTCCTACAATGAGCAGTTCTTC. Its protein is CSARVRSSYNEQFF.

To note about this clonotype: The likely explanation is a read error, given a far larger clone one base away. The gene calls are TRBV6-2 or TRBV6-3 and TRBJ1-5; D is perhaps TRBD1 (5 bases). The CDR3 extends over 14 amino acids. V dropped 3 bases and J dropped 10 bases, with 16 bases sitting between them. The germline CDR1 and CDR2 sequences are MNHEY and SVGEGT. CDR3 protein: CASSYGGEAHPQHF. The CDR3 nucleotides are TGTGCCAGCAGTTATGGGGGGGAGGCTCATCCCCAGCATTTT.

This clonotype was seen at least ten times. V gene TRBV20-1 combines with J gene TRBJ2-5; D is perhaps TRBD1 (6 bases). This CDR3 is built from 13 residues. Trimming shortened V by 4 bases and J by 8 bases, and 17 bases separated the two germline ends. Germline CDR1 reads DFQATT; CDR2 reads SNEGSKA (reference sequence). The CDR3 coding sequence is TGCAGTGCTAAGACAGGCATACAAGGTACCCAGTACTTC. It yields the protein CSAKTGIQGTQYF.

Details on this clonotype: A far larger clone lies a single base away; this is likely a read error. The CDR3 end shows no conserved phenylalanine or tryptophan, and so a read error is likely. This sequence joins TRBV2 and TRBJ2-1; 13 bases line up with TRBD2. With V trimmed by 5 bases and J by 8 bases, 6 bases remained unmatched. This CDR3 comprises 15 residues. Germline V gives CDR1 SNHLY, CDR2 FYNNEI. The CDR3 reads CASSKGLAGVYEQFL. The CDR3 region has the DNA TGTGCCAGCAGTAAAGGACTAGCGGGAGTCTATGAGCAGTTCCTC.

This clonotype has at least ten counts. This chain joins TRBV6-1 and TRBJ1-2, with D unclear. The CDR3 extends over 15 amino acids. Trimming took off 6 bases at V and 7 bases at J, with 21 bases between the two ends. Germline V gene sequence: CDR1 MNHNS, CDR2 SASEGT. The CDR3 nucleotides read TGTGCCAGCAGCGTCACGGACGATTTGATGGGTGGCTACACCTTC. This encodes CASSVTDDLMGGYTF.

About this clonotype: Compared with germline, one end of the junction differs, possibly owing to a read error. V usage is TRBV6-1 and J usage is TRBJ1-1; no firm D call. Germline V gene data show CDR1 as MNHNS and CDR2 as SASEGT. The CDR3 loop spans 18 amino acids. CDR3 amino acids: CASSEGAWTLRSNTESFF. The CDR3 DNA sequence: TGTGCCAGCAGTGAAGGAGCATGGACTCTCCGAAGTAACACTGAATCTTTCTTT.

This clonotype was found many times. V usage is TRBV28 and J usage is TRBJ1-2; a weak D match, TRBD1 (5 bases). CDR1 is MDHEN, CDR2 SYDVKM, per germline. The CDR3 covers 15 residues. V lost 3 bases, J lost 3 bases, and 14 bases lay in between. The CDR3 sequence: CASSFSGGGYYGYTF. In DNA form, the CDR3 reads TGTGCCAGCAGTTTTTCGGGGGGAGGCTACTATGGCTACACCTTC.

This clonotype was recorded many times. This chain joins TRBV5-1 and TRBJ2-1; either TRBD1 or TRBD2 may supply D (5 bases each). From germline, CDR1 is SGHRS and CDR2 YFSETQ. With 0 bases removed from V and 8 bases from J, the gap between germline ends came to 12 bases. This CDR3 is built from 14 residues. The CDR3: CASSLVGGRDEQFF. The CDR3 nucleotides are TGCGCCAGCAGCTTGGTTGGGGGTAGGGATGAGCAGTTCTTC. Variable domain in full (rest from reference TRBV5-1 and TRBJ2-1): KAGVTQTPRYLIKTRGQQVTLSCSPISGHRSVSWYQQTPGQGLQFLFEYFSETQRNKGNFPGRFSGRQFSNSRSEMNVSTLELGDSALYLCASSLVGGRDEQFFGPGTRLTVL.

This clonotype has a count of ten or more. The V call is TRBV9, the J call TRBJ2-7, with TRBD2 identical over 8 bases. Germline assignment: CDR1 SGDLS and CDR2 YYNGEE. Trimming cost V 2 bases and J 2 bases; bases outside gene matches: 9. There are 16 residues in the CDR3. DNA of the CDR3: TGTGCCAGCAGCGTTTTTACTAGCGGACCTACCTACGAGCAGTACTTC. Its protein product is CASSVFTSGPTYEQYF.

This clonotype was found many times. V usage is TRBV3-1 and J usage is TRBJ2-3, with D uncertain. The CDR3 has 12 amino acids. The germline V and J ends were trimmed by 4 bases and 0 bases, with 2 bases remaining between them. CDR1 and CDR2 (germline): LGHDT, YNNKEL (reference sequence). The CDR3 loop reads CASSLSTDTQYF. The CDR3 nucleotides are TGTGCCAGCAGCCTTAGCACAGATACGCAGTATTTT.

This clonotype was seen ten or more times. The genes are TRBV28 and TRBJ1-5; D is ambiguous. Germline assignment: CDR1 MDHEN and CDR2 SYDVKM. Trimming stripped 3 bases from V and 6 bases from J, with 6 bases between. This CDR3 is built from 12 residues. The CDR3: CASSFNAQPQHF. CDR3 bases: TGTGCCAGCAGTTTTAACGCTCAGCCCCAGCATTTT. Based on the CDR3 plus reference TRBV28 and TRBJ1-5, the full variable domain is DVKVTQSSRYLVKRTGEKVFLECVQDMDHENMFWYRQDPGLGLRLIYFSYDVKMKEKGDIPEGYSVSREKKERFSLILESASTNQTSMYLCASSFNAQPQHFGDGTRLSIL.

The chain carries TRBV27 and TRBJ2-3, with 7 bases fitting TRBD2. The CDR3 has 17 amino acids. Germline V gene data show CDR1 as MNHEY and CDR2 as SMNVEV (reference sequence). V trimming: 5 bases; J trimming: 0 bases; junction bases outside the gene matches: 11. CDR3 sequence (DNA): TGTGCCAGCAGTCTACTCTTAGCGGGCCATAGCACAGATACGCAGTATTTT. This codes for CASSLLLAGHSTDTQYF.